The present TCR beta chain was sequenced within a study of blood T cell repertoires in COVID-19. Study summary: Acute and convalescent COVID-19 samples came from the United States, Italy and Spain. The analysed material was cDNA or gDNA that came from T cells, B-cell-depleted T cells, or PBMCs.

Measured with immunoSEQ multiplex PCR; TCRdb has only the in-frame clones, and not every one. The sample lists around 28,000 clones, roughly 87% occurring once. The CDR3 is 14 residues long. J lost 5 bases, V lost 6 bases, and 5 bases had no gene match. Germline V CDR1 and CDR2: KGHSH, LQKENI. Source material: peripheral blood. The source is a human donor with acute or convalescent COVID-19. The donor label of this sample is uncertain. The chain recombines TRBV18 with TRBJ1-4; 8 bases are a match to TRBD1. This chain's CDR3 is CASSTQGANEKLFF. The CDR3 nucleotides read TGTGCCAGCTCCACCCAGGGGGCGAATGAAAAACTGTTTTTT.